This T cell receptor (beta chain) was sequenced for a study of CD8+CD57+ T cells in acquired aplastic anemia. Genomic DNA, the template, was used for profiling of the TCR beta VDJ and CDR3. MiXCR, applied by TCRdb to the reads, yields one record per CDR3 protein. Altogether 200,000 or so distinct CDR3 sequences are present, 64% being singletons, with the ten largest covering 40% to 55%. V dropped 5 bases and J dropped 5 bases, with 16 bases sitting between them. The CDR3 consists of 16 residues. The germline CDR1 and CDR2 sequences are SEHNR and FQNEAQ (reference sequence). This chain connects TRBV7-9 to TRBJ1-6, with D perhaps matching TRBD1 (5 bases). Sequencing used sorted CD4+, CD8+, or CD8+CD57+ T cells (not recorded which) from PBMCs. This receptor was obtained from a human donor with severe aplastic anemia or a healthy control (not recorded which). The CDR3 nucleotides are TGTGCCAGCAGCGCCTCTGGTGGGGGGAATAATTCACCCCTCCACTTT. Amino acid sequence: CASSASGGGNNSPLHF.